Presented here are 2 T cell receptor beta chains from one specimen sequenced in a study of CD8 T cells in Susac syndrome. Reverse transcription of roughly 0.45 to 1 ug RNA used random hexamers. MiXCR, applied by TCRdb to the immunoSEQ multiplex PCR reads, yields one record per CDR3 protein. The table has tens of thousands of distinct CDR3 sequences, roughly 90% seen once. The sequencing input was CD8+ T cells from PBMCs. Every receptor here comes from a human donor with multiple sclerosis.

The V gene is TRBV5-6, the J gene TRBJ2-5; the match to TRBD1 covers 7 bases. This CDR3 is 15 amino acids long. The trim removed 3 bases at V and 1 base at J, leaving 6 bases unmatched. The germline V gene has CDR1 SGHDT and CDR2 YYEEEE. The CDR3 DNA follows: TGTGCCAGCAGCTCCTCACGGGACAGCCAAGAGACCCAGTACTTC. It is translated as CASSSSRDSQETQYF.

This CDR3 reads CASSSGRTYEQYF. CDR3 coding DNA: TGTGCCAGCAGTTCGGGGCGGACCTACGAGCAGTACTTC. The chain combines TRBV6-6 with TRBJ2-7; D may correspond to TRBD1 or TRBD2 (5 bases each). Deletions cut 4 bases from V and 2 bases from J, with 9 bases between. Germline V gene data show CDR1 as MNHNY and CDR2 as SVGAGI (reference sequence). The CDR3 is 13 residues long.